Listed below are T cell receptor beta chains from one sample, sequenced in a study of Ad26.COV2.S vaccination and SARS-CoV-2 variants. Data came from immunoSEQ multiplex PCR; TCRdb stores just in-frame clones and leaves some out. The sample lists fewer than 600,000 clones; nearly 90% were seen once. The starting material was peripheral blood, obtained in a trial of Ad26.COV2.S vaccine versus placebo. The receptors here all came from a person between 18 and 60 years old who received the Ad26.COV2.S COVID-19 vaccine or a placebo. Each CDR3 is given with its conserved first and last residue. Each record gives: D gene, clone size, J gene, V gene, CDR3 protein, CDR3 DNA. A D gene is named only where the DNA matches it firmly. Clone size appears in some rows only: once, few, many, or a class for an expanded clone.

D gene: TRBD2; clone size: -; J gene: TRBJ2-1; V gene: TRBV24-1; CDR3 protein: CATSEFSGRAEGEQFF; CDR3 DNA: TGTGCCACCAGTGAGTTTAGCGGGAGGGCCGAGGGTGAGCAGTTCTTC
D gene: TRBD2; clone size: -; J gene: TRBJ2-1; V gene: TRBV3-1/TRBV3-2; CDR3 protein: CASSPPTSGGGTGEQFF; CDR3 DNA: TGTGCCAGCAGCCCCCCCACTAGCGGGGGTGGTACTGGTGAGCAGTTCTTC
D gene: -; clone size: -; J gene: TRBJ1-3; V gene: TRBV11-2; CDR3 protein: CASSLVTGNTIYF; CDR3 DNA: TGTGCCAGCAGCTTAGTCACTGGAAACACCATATATTTT
D gene: -; clone size: -; J gene: TRBJ2-5; V gene: TRBV29-1; CDR3 protein: CSVASGRTQYF; CDR3 DNA: TGCAGCGTAGCCTCTGGGAGGACCCAGTACTTC
D gene: -; clone size: -; J gene: TRBJ1-3; V gene: TRBV19; CDR3 protein: CAGKWGNTIYF; CDR3 DNA: TGTGCCGGAAAGTGGGGAAACACCATATATTTT
D gene: -; clone size: -; J gene: TRBJ2-4; V gene: TRBV10-2; CDR3 protein: CASSESRTLTDIQYF; CDR3 DNA: TGCGCCAGCAGTGAGTCGAGGACCCTAACGGACATTCAGTACTTC
D gene: TRBD1; clone size: -; J gene: TRBJ2-7; V gene: TRBV4-1; CDR3 protein: CASSQVPTGMHTPYEQYF; CDR3 DNA: TGCGCCAGCAGCCAAGTGCCGACAGGGATGCACACGCCCTACGAGCAGTACTTC
D gene: -; clone size: -; J gene: TRBJ1-3; V gene: TRBV21-1; CDR3 protein: CARLGNTIYF; CDR3 DNA: TGTGCCAGACTGGGAAACACCATATATTTT
D gene: -; clone size: -; J gene: TRBJ1-5; V gene: TRBV19; CDR3 protein: CASSGPNHRRLDQPQHF; CDR3 DNA: TGTGCCAGTAGTGGGCCAAATCACAGGAGATTGGATCAGCCCCAGCATTTT
D gene: TRBD1; clone size: -; J gene: TRBJ1-2; V gene: TRBV29-1; CDR3 protein: CSVVDPDRNYGYTF; CDR3 DNA: TGCAGCGTTGTCGACCCGGACAGGAACTATGGCTACACCTTC
D gene: TRBD1; clone size: -; J gene: TRBJ1-2; V gene: TRBV12-3/TRBV12-4; CDR3 protein: CASRLGQVYGYTF; CDR3 DNA: TGTGCCAGCAGACTGGGACAGGTCTATGGCTACACCTTC
D gene: -; clone size: -; J gene: TRBJ1-2; V gene: TRBV18; CDR3 protein: CASSPVSGENYGYTF; CDR3 DNA: TGTGCCAGCTCACCAGTGTCAGGAGAAAACTATGGCTACACCTTC
D gene: TRBD2; clone size: -; J gene: TRBJ2-7; V gene: TRBV6-5; CDR3 protein: CASSYDGGRDQEQYF; CDR3 DNA: TGTGCCAGCAGTTATGATGGCGGGAGAGATCAGGAGCAGTACTTC
D gene: -; clone size: once; J gene: TRBJ1-1; V gene: TRBV4-1; CDR3 protein: CASSHLRGGTEAFF; CDR3 DNA: TGCGCCAGCAGCCATCTACGGGGGGGCACTGAAGCTTTCTTT
D gene: -; clone size: -; J gene: TRBJ1-2; V gene: TRBV20-1; CDR3 protein: CSAFEDGYTF; CDR3 DNA: TGCAGTGCTTTTGAAGATGGCTACACCTTC
D gene: -; clone size: once; J gene: TRBJ1-4; V gene: TRBV27; CDR3 protein: CASMEGPFYQKLFF; CDR3 DNA: TGTGCCAGCATGGAGGGGCCCTTTTACCAAAAACTGTTTTTT
D gene: -; clone size: -; J gene: TRBJ1-1; V gene: TRBV7-2; CDR3 protein: CASSLILLASTEAFF; CDR3 DNA: TGTGCCAGCAGCTTAATTTTATTGGCGAGCACTGAAGCTTTCTTT
D gene: -; clone size: -; J gene: TRBJ1-1; V gene: TRBV30; CDR3 protein: CAWSLNTEAFF; CDR3 DNA: TGTGCCTGGAGTTTAAACACTGAAGCTTTCTTT
D gene: TRBD2; clone size: -; J gene: TRBJ2-5; V gene: TRBV5-4; CDR3 protein: CASSLGAGGPLHF; CDR3 DNA: TGTGCCAGCAGCTTGGGAGCGGGGGGGCCCTTACACTTC
D gene: -; clone size: -; J gene: TRBJ1-2; V gene: TRBV3-1/TRBV3-2; CDR3 protein: CASSQEWRDGHGYTF; CDR3 DNA: TGTGCCAGCAGCCAAGAATGGAGGGATGGGCATGGCTACACCTTC
D gene: TRBD1; clone size: -; J gene: TRBJ1-2; V gene: TRBV6-5; CDR3 protein: CASSWDRDGYTF; CDR3 DNA: TGTGCCAGCAGTTGGGACAGGGACGGCTACACCTTC
D gene: TRBD1; clone size: -; J gene: TRBJ1-6; V gene: TRBV6-5; CDR3 protein: CASSYEDRSHSPLHF; CDR3 DNA: TGTGCCAGCAGTTACGAGGACAGGAGTCATTCACCCCTCCACTTT
D gene: -; clone size: -; J gene: TRBJ2-1; V gene: TRBV7-9; CDR3 protein: CASSLARHVLGNEQFF; CDR3 DNA: TGTGCCAGCAGCTTAGCGCGACACGTCCTGGGCAATGAGCAGTTCTTC
D gene: -; clone size: -; J gene: TRBJ2-5; V gene: TRBV29-1; CDR3 protein: CSVDIAGQETQYF; CDR3 DNA: TGCAGCGTTGATATTGCGGGCCAAGAGACCCAGTACTTC
D gene: TRBD2; clone size: -; J gene: TRBJ2-7; V gene: TRBV7-2; CDR3 protein: CASSLTSVKAYEQYF; CDR3 DNA: TGTGCCAGCAGCTTAACTAGCGTGAAAGCCTACGAGCAGTACTTC
D gene: -; clone size: few; J gene: TRBJ2-7; V gene: TRBV6-5; CDR3 protein: CASSYSPGLSYEQYF; CDR3 DNA: TGTGCCAGCAGTTACAGTCCAGGTTTATCCTACGAGCAGTACTTC
D gene: TRBD1; clone size: -; J gene: TRBJ1-2; V gene: TRBV3-1/TRBV3-2; CDR3 protein: CASSRQGAGYGYTF; CDR3 DNA: TGTGCCAGCAGCCGACAGGGGGCTGGTTATGGCTACACCTTC
D gene: TRBD1; clone size: -; J gene: TRBJ1-6; V gene: TRBV23-1; CDR3 protein: CASRPTGGSYNSPLHF; CDR3 DNA: TGCGCCAGCAGACCGACAGGGGGGTCCTATAATTCACCCCTCCACTTT
D gene: -; clone size: -; J gene: TRBJ2-2; V gene: TRBV24-1; CDR3 protein: CATSDLRDFGTGELFF; CDR3 DNA: TGTGCCACCAGTGATTTGCGGGATTTTGGAACCGGGGAGCTGTTTTTT
D gene: -; clone size: -; J gene: TRBJ2-7; V gene: TRBV3-1/TRBV3-2; CDR3 protein: CASSHQGGNEQYF; CDR3 DNA: TGTGCCAGCAGCCACCAAGGTGGCAACGAGCAGTACTTC
D gene: -; clone size: -; J gene: TRBJ2-1; V gene: TRBV5-6; CDR3 protein: CASSFRQGPYNEQFF; CDR3 DNA: TGTGCCAGCAGCTTCCGTCAGGGGCCCTACAATGAGCAGTTCTTC
D gene: -; clone size: -; J gene: TRBJ2-1; V gene: TRBV10-1; CDR3 protein: CASSESSVMGGYNEQFF; CDR3 DNA: TGCGCCAGCAGTGAGTCCAGCGTAATGGGAGGCTACAATGAGCAGTTCTTC
D gene: -; clone size: few; J gene: TRBJ2-2; V gene: TRBV18; CDR3 protein: CASSPNTGELFF; CDR3 DNA: TGTGCCAGCTCACCTAACACCGGGGAGCTGTTTTTT
D gene: -; clone size: -; J gene: TRBJ2-2; V gene: TRBV4-2; CDR3 protein: CASSQDFWSGELFF; CDR3 DNA: TGTGCCAGCAGCCAAGATTTTTGGTCCGGGGAGCTGTTTTTT
D gene: -; clone size: -; J gene: TRBJ2-7; V gene: TRBV5-1; CDR3 protein: CASSLSGSVSYEQYF; CDR3 DNA: TGCGCCAGCAGCTTGAGCGGTTCTGTCTCCTACGAGCAGTACTTC
D gene: TRBD2; clone size: -; J gene: TRBJ2-1; V gene: TRBV6-5; CDR3 protein: CASSSISGRAYEQFF; CDR3 DNA: TGTGCCAGCAGCTCTATTAGCGGGAGGGCTTATGAGCAGTTCTTC
D gene: -; clone size: -; J gene: TRBJ2-5; V gene: TRBV20-1; CDR3 protein: CSASYLWDLRGQETQYF; CDR3 DNA: TGCAGTGCTAGTTATCTTTGGGACCTAAGGGGCCAAGAGACCCAGTACTTC
D gene: TRBD2; clone size: -; J gene: TRBJ2-7; V gene: TRBV5-1; CDR3 protein: CASSLGGGGPISYEQYF; CDR3 DNA: TGCGCCAGCAGCCTCGGGGGGGGAGGCCCCATCTCCTACGAGCAGTACTTC
D gene: TRBD2; clone size: -; J gene: TRBJ2-7; V gene: TRBV28; CDR3 protein: CASSSGLAGGNSYEQYF; CDR3 DNA: TGTGCCAGCAGTTCGGGACTAGCGGGAGGGAACTCCTACGAGCAGTACTTC
D gene: TRBD1; clone size: -; J gene: TRBJ2-7; V gene: TRBV5-4; CDR3 protein: CASSSRDRGTYEQYF; CDR3 DNA: TGTGCCAGCAGCTCCCGGGACAGGGGGACCTACGAGCAGTACTTC
D gene: -; clone size: once; J gene: TRBJ1-1; V gene: TRBV27; CDR3 protein: CASSRGRVSEAFF; CDR3 DNA: TGTGCCAGCAGCCGGGGCAGGGTTTCTGAAGCTTTCTTT
D gene: -; clone size: -; J gene: TRBJ2-1; V gene: TRBV5-1; CDR3 protein: CASSPEGPTYNEQFF; CDR3 DNA: TGCGCCAGCAGCCCGGAGGGCCCCACCTACAATGAGCAGTTCTTC
D gene: -; clone size: -; J gene: TRBJ2-1; V gene: TRBV7-2; CDR3 protein: CASSLLAEQFF; CDR3 DNA: TGTGCCAGCAGCTTATTGGCCGAGCAGTTCTTC
D gene: -; clone size: -; J gene: TRBJ1-1; V gene: TRBV19; CDR3 protein: CASSTISGGRHTEAFF; CDR3 DNA: TGTGCCAGTAGTACCATTTCGGGGGGCAGGCACACTGAAGCTTTCTTT
D gene: -; clone size: -; J gene: TRBJ1-2; V gene: TRBV12-3/TRBV12-4; CDR3 protein: CASSRRVGYTF; CDR3 DNA: TGTGCCAGCAGTAGACGCGTCGGCTACACCTTC
D gene: TRBD1; clone size: few; J gene: TRBJ1-1; V gene: TRBV6-5; CDR3 protein: CASSRGGVNTEAFF; CDR3 DNA: TGTGCCAGCAGCAGGGGGGGCGTGAACACTGAAGCTTTCTTT
D gene: -; clone size: -; J gene: TRBJ1-4; V gene: TRBV4-2; CDR3 protein: CASSPGVLLDEKLFF; CDR3 DNA: TGTGCCAGCAGCCCCGGGGTACTGCTGGATGAAAAACTGTTTTTT
D gene: TRBD2; clone size: -; J gene: TRBJ2-7; V gene: TRBV7-8; CDR3 protein: CASSPLAGGNYYEQYF; CDR3 DNA: TGTGCCAGCAGCCCACTAGCGGGAGGGAACTACTACGAGCAGTACTTC
D gene: TRBD1; clone size: -; J gene: TRBJ2-7; V gene: TRBV5-1; CDR3 protein: CASSPRDRVNEQYF; CDR3 DNA: TGCGCCAGCAGCCCACGGGACAGGGTAAACGAGCAGTACTTC
D gene: -; clone size: -; J gene: TRBJ2-7; V gene: TRBV28; CDR3 protein: CASSPPAYEQYF; CDR3 DNA: TGTGCCAGCAGTCCCCCGGCCTACGAGCAGTACTTC
D gene: -; clone size: -; J gene: TRBJ1-1; V gene: TRBV7-2; CDR3 protein: CASSFQTDNTEAFF; CDR3 DNA: TGTGCCAGCAGCTTCCAGACCGATAACACTGAAGCTTTCTTT
D gene: TRBD1; clone size: -; J gene: TRBJ1-6; V gene: TRBV2; CDR3 protein: CASSRTGSSPLHF; CDR3 DNA: TGTGCCAGCAGTCGGACAGGGAGTTCACCCCTCCACTTT
D gene: TRBD1; clone size: -; J gene: TRBJ1-4; V gene: TRBV7-9; CDR3 protein: CASSPLTGLNEKLFF; CDR3 DNA: TGTGCCAGCAGCCCCCTGACAGGGTTAAATGAAAAACTGTTTTTT
D gene: TRBD1; clone size: once; J gene: TRBJ1-5; V gene: TRBV28; CDR3 protein: CASSLYRGRRGNSNQPQHF; CDR3 DNA: TGTGCCAGCAGTTTATACAGGGGCCGCCGGGGTAATAGCAATCAGCCCCAGCATTTT
D gene: -; clone size: few; J gene: TRBJ1-2; V gene: TRBV12-3/TRBV12-4; CDR3 protein: CASSPNYRGGYTF; CDR3 DNA: TGTGCCAGCAGTCCCAATTACCGGGGTGGCTACACCTTC
D gene: -; clone size: once; J gene: TRBJ1-2; V gene: TRBV15; CDR3 protein: CATSRDHGYGYTF; CDR3 DNA: TGTGCCACCAGCAGAGATCATGGGTATGGCTACACCTTC